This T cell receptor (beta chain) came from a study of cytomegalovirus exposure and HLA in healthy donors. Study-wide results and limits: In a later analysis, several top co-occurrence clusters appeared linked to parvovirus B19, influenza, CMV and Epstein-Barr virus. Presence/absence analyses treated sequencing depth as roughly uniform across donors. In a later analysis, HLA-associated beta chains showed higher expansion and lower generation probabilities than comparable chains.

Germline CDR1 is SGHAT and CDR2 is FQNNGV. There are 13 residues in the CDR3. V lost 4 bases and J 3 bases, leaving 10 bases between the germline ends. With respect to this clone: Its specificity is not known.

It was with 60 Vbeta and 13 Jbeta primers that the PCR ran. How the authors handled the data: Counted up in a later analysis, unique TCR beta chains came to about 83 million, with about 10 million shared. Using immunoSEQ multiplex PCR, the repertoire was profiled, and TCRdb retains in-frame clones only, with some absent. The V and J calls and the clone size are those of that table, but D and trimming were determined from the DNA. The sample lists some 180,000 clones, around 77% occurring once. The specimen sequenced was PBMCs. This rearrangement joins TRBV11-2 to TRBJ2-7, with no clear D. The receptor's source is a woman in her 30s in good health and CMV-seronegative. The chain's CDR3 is CASSSHPNYEQYF. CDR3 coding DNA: TGTGCCAGCAGCTCACATCCCAACTACGAGCAGTACTTC.